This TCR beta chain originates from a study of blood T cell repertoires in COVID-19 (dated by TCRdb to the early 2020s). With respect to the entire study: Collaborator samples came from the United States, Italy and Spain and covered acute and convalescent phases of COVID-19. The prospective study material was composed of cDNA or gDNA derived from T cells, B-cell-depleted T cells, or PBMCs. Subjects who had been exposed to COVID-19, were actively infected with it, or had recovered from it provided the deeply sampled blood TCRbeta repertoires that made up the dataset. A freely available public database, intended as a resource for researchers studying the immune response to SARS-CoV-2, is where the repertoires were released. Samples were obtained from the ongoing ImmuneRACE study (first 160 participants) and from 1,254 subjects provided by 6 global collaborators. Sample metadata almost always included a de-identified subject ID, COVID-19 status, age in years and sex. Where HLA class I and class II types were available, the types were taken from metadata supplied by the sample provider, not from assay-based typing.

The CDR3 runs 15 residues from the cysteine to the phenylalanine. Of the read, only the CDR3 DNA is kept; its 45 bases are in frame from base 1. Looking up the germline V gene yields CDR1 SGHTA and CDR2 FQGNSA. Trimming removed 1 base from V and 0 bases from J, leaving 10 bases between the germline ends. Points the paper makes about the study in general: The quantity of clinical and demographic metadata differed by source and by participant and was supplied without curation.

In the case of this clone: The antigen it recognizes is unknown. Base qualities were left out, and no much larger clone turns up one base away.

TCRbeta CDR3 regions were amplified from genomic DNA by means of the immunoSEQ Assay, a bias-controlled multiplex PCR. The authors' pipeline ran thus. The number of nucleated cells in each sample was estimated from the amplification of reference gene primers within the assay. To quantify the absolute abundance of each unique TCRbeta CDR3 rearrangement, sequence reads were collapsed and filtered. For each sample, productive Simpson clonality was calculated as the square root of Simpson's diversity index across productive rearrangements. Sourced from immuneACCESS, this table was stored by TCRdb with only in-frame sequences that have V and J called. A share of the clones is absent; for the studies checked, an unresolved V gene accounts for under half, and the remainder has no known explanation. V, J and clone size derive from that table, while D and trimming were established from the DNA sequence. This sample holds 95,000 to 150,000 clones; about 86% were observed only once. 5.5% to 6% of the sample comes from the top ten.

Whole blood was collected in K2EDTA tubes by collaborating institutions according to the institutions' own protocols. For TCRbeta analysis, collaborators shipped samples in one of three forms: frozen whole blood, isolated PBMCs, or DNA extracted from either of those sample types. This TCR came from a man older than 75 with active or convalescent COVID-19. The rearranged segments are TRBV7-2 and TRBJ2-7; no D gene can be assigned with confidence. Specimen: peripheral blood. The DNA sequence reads TGTGCCAGCAGCTTAGTTCCCACCGGCTCCTACGAGCAGTACTTC. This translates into CASSLVPTGSYEQYF. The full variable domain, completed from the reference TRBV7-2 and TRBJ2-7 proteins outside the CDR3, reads GAGVSQSPSNKVTEKGKDVELRCDPISGHTALYWYRQSLGQGLEFLIYFQGNSAPDKSGLPSDRFSAERTGGSVSTLTIQRTQQEDSAVYLCASSLVPTGSYEQYFGPGTRLTVT.